These T cell receptor beta chains were read from a single sample in a study of blood T cell repertoires in COVID-19. Repertoires were generated with immunoSEQ multiplex PCR, while TCRdb's copy carries only in-frame clones and drops some. The sample has some 390,000 clones, around 87% seen once. The source material was peripheral blood. The origin of the receptors is a woman aged 60-75 years with COVID-19, enrolled during active disease. The CDR3 runs from the conserved cysteine through the conserved F or W. D genes are given only for firm matches. Some rows have no size entry. The others give once, few or many, or a class for an expanded clone.

clone_size	v_call	d_call	j_call	cdr3_aa	cdr3_nt
NA	TRBV5-1	NA	TRBJ2-2	CASSLVVYTGELFF	TGCGCCAGCAGCTTGGTCGTCTACACCGGGGAGCTGTTTTTT
NA	TRBV7-8	NA	TRBJ1-4	CASSGQINEKLFF	TGTGCCAGCTCAGGACAGATTAATGAAAAACTGTTTTTT
NA	TRBV9	TRBD1	TRBJ2-7	CASSVETGTSYEQYF	TGTGCCAGCAGCGTTGAGACAGGGACCTCCTACGAGCAGTACTTC
NA	TRBV5-4	NA	TRBJ2-3	CASKAGAATDTQYF	TGTGCCAGCAAGGCAGGGGCTGCGACAGATACGCAGTATTTT
NA	TRBV6-5	TRBD2	TRBJ2-3	CASRTTSLTQYF	TGTGCCAGCAGGACGACTAGCCTCACGCAGTATTTT
NA	TRBV9	NA	TRBJ2-6	CASSVSGAPGANVLTF	TGTGCCAGCAGCGTATCAGGGGCCCCTGGGGCCAACGTCCTGACTTTC
NA	TRBV6-5	NA	TRBJ2-7	CASRFNRGTYEQYF	TGTGCCAGCAGATTTAATCGGGGAACTTACGAGCAGTACTTC
NA	TRBV5-1	TRBD2	TRBJ2-1	CASSLSPSGDYNEQFF	TGCGCCAGCAGCTTGTCTCCTAGCGGGGATTACAATGAGCAGTTCTTC
NA	TRBV12-5	TRBD1	TRBJ1-4	CASGAPRDRGPNEKLFF	TGTGCTAGTGGTGCCCCCAGGGACAGGGGGCCGAATGAAAAACTGTTTTTT
NA	TRBV14	NA	TRBJ1-6	CASSQDLGRDSPLHF	TGTGCCAGCAGCCAAGATCTTGGGCGGGATTCACCCCTCCACTTT
NA	TRBV27	NA	TRBJ2-6	CASSRNRVSGANVLTF	TGTGCCAGCAGTCGAAACAGGGTTTCTGGGGCCAACGTCCTGACTTTC
NA	TRBV5-1	NA	TRBJ2-3	CASSRTALSTDTQYF	TGCGCCAGCAGCCGGACAGCCCTTTCCACAGATACGCAGTATTTT
NA	TRBV6-1	NA	TRBJ2-5	CASSEGWSERLETQYF	TGTGCCAGCAGTGAAGGCTGGTCGGAGAGATTGGAGACCCAGTACTTC
NA	TRBV4-2	TRBD2	TRBJ2-1	CASSQPGTSGYNEQFF	TGTGCCAGCAGCCAACCCGGGACTAGCGGTTACAATGAGCAGTTCTTC
NA	TRBV23-1	TRBD1	TRBJ1-1	CASSLTGAKGAFF	TGCGCCAGCAGTCTTACAGGGGCGAAGGGAGCTTTCTTT
NA	TRBV19	NA	TRBJ1-6	CASSMVTVSNSPLHF	TGTGCCAGTAGTATGGTGACAGTCAGCAATTCACCCCTCCACTTT
NA	TRBV19	TRBD1	TRBJ1-2	CASISRTGSDGYTF	TGTGCCAGTATCAGCCGGACAGGGTCTGATGGCTACACCTTC
NA	TRBV15	NA	TRBJ1-3	CATSRDGQGNTIYF	TGTGCCACCAGCAGAGATGGCCAGGGGAACACCATATATTTT
NA	TRBV5-1	NA	TRBJ1-3	CASSAGSGNTIYF	TGCGCCAGCAGCGCAGGGTCTGGAAACACCATATATTTT
NA	TRBV11-2	TRBD2	TRBJ2-3	CASSFWGGRTDTQYF	TGTGCCAGCAGCTTTTGGGGGGGACGCACAGATACGCAGTATTTT
NA	TRBV5-8	TRBD1	TRBJ2-2	CASSLSRWSQGATGELFF	TGTGCCAGCAGCTTGAGCAGGTGGAGCCAGGGGGCAACCGGGGAGCTGTTTTTT
NA	TRBV5-4	NA	TRBJ1-2	CASSWLQFNYGYTF	TGTGCCAGCAGCTGGTTACAGTTTAACTATGGCTACACCTTC
NA	TRBV5-1	TRBD2	TRBJ2-1	CASSYLAGGYNEQFF	TGCGCCAGCAGTTATCTAGCGGGGGGCTACAATGAGCAGTTCTTC
NA	TRBV19	TRBD1	TRBJ1-1	CASSFRQGGNTEAFF	TGTGCCAGTAGTTTTCGACAGGGAGGGAACACTGAAGCTTTCTTT
NA	TRBV2	TRBD1	TRBJ1-2	CANRQGRANYGYTF	TGTGCCAACCGACAGGGTCGGGCTAACTATGGCTACACCTTC
NA	TRBV28	NA	TRBJ2-7	CASRLDRISYEQYF	TGTGCCAGCAGACTCGACAGGATCTCCTACGAGCAGTACTTC
NA	TRBV6-5	TRBD1	TRBJ1-2	CASAEQGASGYTF	TGTGCCTCAGCGGAACAGGGGGCGAGCGGCTACACCTTC
NA	TRBV19	NA	TRBJ1-1	CASSLRGTNTEAFF	TGTGCCAGTAGCCTCAGGGGCACGAACACTGAAGCTTTCTTT
NA	TRBV3-1/TRBV3-2	TRBD1	TRBJ1-1	CASSQYGTGSTEAFF	TGTGCCAGCAGCCAATATGGGACAGGGTCCACTGAAGCTTTCTTT
NA	TRBV6-5	NA	TRBJ1-2	CASTPLDSSYGYTF	TGTGCCAGCACCCCCTTGGACAGTTCCTATGGCTACACCTTC
NA	TRBV28	TRBD2	TRBJ2-7	CASSLRRLAGYEQYF	TGTGCCAGCAGTTTACGCCGACTAGCGGGGTACGAGCAGTACTTC
NA	TRBV7-6	TRBD1	TRBJ2-1	CASSSGYSGQGSRNEQFF	TGTGCCAGCAGCTCGGGATACTCGGGACAGGGGAGTCGGAATGAGCAGTTCTTC
NA	TRBV28	NA	TRBJ2-7	CASSSPGLHYEQYF	TGTGCCAGCAGTTCTCCGGGACTCCACTACGAGCAGTACTTC
NA	TRBV5-6	TRBD1	TRBJ2-1	CASSFGRGRSDYNEQFF	TGTGCCAGCAGCTTTGGCAGGGGGAGATCGGACTACAATGAGCAGTTCTTC
NA	TRBV28	NA	TRBJ1-4	CASSKDSNWEKLFF	TGTGCCAGCAGTAAGGACAGTAACTGGGAAAAACTGTTTTTT
NA	TRBV6-5	NA	TRBJ2-7	CASSYSRGNHEQYF	TGTGCCAGCAGTTACTCGAGAGGGAACCACGAGCAGTACTTC
NA	TRBV7-2	TRBD1	TRBJ1-4	CASSLGTGYEKLFF	TGTGCCAGCAGCTTGGGGACAGGGTATGAAAAACTGTTTTTT
NA	TRBV2	TRBD1	TRBJ1-2	CASSWTGDGYTF	TGTGCCAGCAGTTGGACAGGGGATGGCTACACCTTC
NA	TRBV6-5	TRBD2	TRBJ2-3	CASSSQRGNTQYF	TGTGCCAGCAGTTCCCAGCGGGGAAATACGCAGTATTTT
NA	TRBV7-9	NA	TRBJ2-2	CASSRDRSTGELFF	TGTGCCAGCAGCCGAGACAGATCCACCGGGGAGCTGTTTTTT
NA	TRBV30	NA	TRBJ1-1	CAWSTGRLTEAFF	TGTGCCTGGAGCACAGGGAGATTGACTGAAGCTTTCTTT
NA	TRBV3-1/TRBV3-2	TRBD1	TRBJ2-7	CASGQGVGEQYF	TGTGCCAGTGGACAGGGGGTGGGGGAGCAGTACTTC
NA	TRBV6-2/TRBV6-3	NA	TRBJ2-7	CASSYSGQDVKYFYEQYF	TGTGCCAGCAGTTACTCGGGACAAGACGTGAAGTACTTCTACGAGCAGTACTTC
once	TRBV3-1/TRBV3-2	NA	TRBJ2-3	CASSRPGGRVDTQYF	TGTGCCAGCAGCCGCCCGGGGGGCCGGGTCGATACGCAGTATTTT
NA	TRBV18	NA	TRBJ2-3	CASSPLEGAATDTQYF	TGTGCCAGCTCCCCCTTGGAGGGGGCCGCCACAGATACGCAGTATTTT
NA	TRBV27	NA	TRBJ1-6	CASSLWPPNNSPLHF	TGTGCCAGCAGTTTATGGCCCCCCAACAATTCACCCCTCCACTTT
few	TRBV6-5	TRBD1	TRBJ1-6	CASRGQNNSPLHF	TGTGCCAGCAGGGGACAGAATAATTCACCCCTCCACTTT
once	TRBV9	TRBD2	TRBJ2-3	CASSVTLLAGASTDTQYF	TGTGCCAGCAGCGTCACATTGCTAGCGGGGGCCTCCACAGATACGCAGTATTTT
NA	TRBV7-2	TRBD2	TRBJ2-1	CASSLAGTSGGAAYNEQFF	TGTGCCAGCAGCTTAGCCGGGACTAGCGGGGGGGCCGCCTACAATGAGCAGTTCTTC
once	TRBV7-3	NA	TRBJ2-5	CASRKRMEETQYF	TGTGCCAGCAGGAAGAGGATGGAAGAGACCCAGTACTTC
few	TRBV7-2	TRBD1	TRBJ1-2	CASSARGGPEEGYTF	TGTGCCAGCAGCGCCAGAGGGGGCCCTGAGGAGGGCTACACCTTC